The 17 T cell receptor beta chains below were found in one sample sequenced in a study of T cells after yellow fever vaccination. TCRdb reprocessed the 5' RACE reads with MiXCR, giving one entry per CDR3 protein. The repertoire includes 620,000 or so distinct CDR3 sequences, roughly 12% of them detected once, and under 15% sits in the top ten. The source material was PBMCs, sampled on the day of the yellow fever booster vaccination. The source is a man aged 25-40 years who received the YFV17D yellow fever vaccine.

The table lists this clonotype with a few counts. This chain uses TRBV3-1 with TRBJ2-1; D is ambiguous. The CDR3 spans 12 residues. Germline V gene data show CDR1 as LGHDT and CDR2 as YNNKEL (reference sequence). V dropped 1 base and J dropped 8 bases, with 6 bases sitting between them. DNA for the CDR3: TGTGCCAGCAGCCAAGCGCCCGATGAGCAGTTCTTC. As protein: CASSQAPDEQFF.

This clonotype was seen only a few times. The chain combines TRBV7-2 with TRBJ2-1; 10 nucleotides line up with TRBD2. The V gene's germline CDR1 is SGHTA and CDR2 FQGNSA. The ends lost 2 bases at V and 0 bases at J; junction bases unmatched: 4. There are 17 residues in the CDR3. The CDR3 loop reads CASSLKTSGISYNEQFF. The CDR3 coding sequence is TGTGCCAGCAGCTTAAAAACTAGCGGGATCTCCTACAATGAGCAGTTCTTC. Using reference TRBV7-2 and TRBJ2-1 for the parts outside the CDR3, the full variable domain is GAGVSQSPSNKVTEKGKDVELRCDPISGHTALYWYRQSLGQGLEFLIYFQGNSAPDKSGLPSDRFSAERTGGSVSTLTIQRTQQEDSAVYLCASSLKTSGISYNEQFFGPGTRLTVL.

The rearrangement joins TRBV12-3 or TRBV12-4 to TRBJ2-3; D is possibly TRBD2 (5 bases). There are 9 residues in the CDR3. V lost 8 bases and J lost 8, with 5 bases in between. The CDR3 nucleotides are TGTGCCAGCGGGAGTACGCAGTATTTT. This gives the protein CASGSTQYF.

The gene calls are TRBV20-1 and TRBJ2-7; TRBD1 agrees at 8 bases. Germline CDR1 is DFQATT and CDR2 is SNEGSKA (reference sequence). V dropped 1 base and J dropped 5; count of bases not matched to a gene: 1. CDR3 length: 12 residues. The CDR3: CSARGTGHEQYF. The CDR3 bases are TGCAGTGCTAGAGGGACAGGGCACGAGCAGTACTTC.

This clonotype was recorded a few times. The chain links TRBV5-1 to TRBJ2-1; D is perhaps TRBD2 (5 bases). Looked up from germline, CDR1 is SGHRS and CDR2 is YFSETQ. The CDR3 runs to 11 residues. Trimming took off 4 bases at V and 12 bases at J, with 11 bases between the two ends. CDR3 in DNA: TGCGCCAGCAGCCCTGGACTTCTGCAGTTCTTC. Protein product: CASSPGLLQFF.

This clonotype was picked up a small number of times. The genes are TRBV7-2 and TRBJ2-7; 9 nucleotides line up with TRBD1. Germline assignment: CDR1 SGHTA and CDR2 FQGNSA. The J segment lost 3 bases and the V segment lost 7 bases, leaving 7 bases of the junction unmatched. This CDR3 spans 14 amino acids. For the CDR3, the DNA is TGTGCCAGCACCCCCAGACAGGGGGACTACGAGCAGTACTTC. Translating gives CASTPRQGDYEQYF.

V and J are TRBV9 and TRBJ2-7, with D unclear. V lost 3 bases and J 2 bases, leaving 15 bases between the germline ends. CDR3 length: 15 residues. CDR1 is SGDLS and CDR2 is YYNGEE in the germline V gene. The DNA for the CDR3 is TGTGCCAGCAGCGCAGACGTAGACGCGACCTACGAGCAGTACTTC. This codes for CASSADVDATYEQYF.

The gene calls are TRBV20-1 and TRBJ2-4; D is perhaps TRBD2 (5 bases). From germline, CDR1 is DFQATT and CDR2 SNEGSKA (reference sequence). The CDR3 consists of 13 residues. Deletions cut 6 bases from V and 0 bases from J, with 9 bases between. As DNA, the CDR3 is TGCAGTGCCAACCGGGGAGCCAAAAACATTCAGTACTTC. Protein product: CSANRGAKNIQYF.

A few counts support this clonotype. This sequence joins TRBV9 and TRBJ1-3; D call uncertain. There are 15 residues in the CDR3. V lost 0 bases, J lost 2 bases, and 9 bases lay in between. Looked up from germline, CDR1 is SGDLS and CDR2 is YYNGEE. For the CDR3, the DNA is TGTGCCAGCAGCGTAGAAGGCGATCCTGGAAACACCATATATTTT. Its protein product is CASSVEGDPGNTIYF.

Only a few counts were recorded for this clonotype. As DNA, the CDR3 is TGTGCCAGCAGCTTAGCGCCGGGTTTGAATTCACCCCTCCACTTT. Its translation: CASSLAPGLNSPLHF. This chain links TRBV7-2 with TRBJ1-6; no clear D gene. CDR1 and CDR2 (germline): SGHTA, FQGNSA. The CDR3 extends over 15 amino acids. Deletions cut 0 bases from V and 7 bases from J, with 10 bases between.

This sequence joins TRBV7-6 and TRBJ2-7; 7 bases align to TRBD1. The CDR3 loop spans 16 amino acids. Germline lookup yields CDR1 SGHVS and CDR2 FNYEAQ. The junction had 12 bases not matched to a gene; V was cut back by 2 bases and J by 5 bases. The CDR3 DNA reads as TGTGCCAGCAGCTTATACTCAGGGGGTGGGTTGGACGAGCAGTACTTC. Amino acid sequence: CASSLYSGGGLDEQYF.

V usage is TRBV6-5 and J usage is TRBJ2-5; tentative D call: TRBD2 (6 bases). The V and J ends lost 0 bases and 0 bases respectively, with 14 bases between them. The CDR3 is 17 residues long. Germline V gives CDR1 MNHEY, CDR2 SVGAGI. The CDR3 sequence: CASSYSSGLADQETQYF. CDR3 in DNA: TGTGCCAGCAGTTACTCTAGCGGTCTAGCAGACCAAGAGACCCAGTACTTC.

V usage is TRBV7-2 and J usage is TRBJ1-5; TRBD1 agrees at 10 bases. V lost 5 bases and J lost 2; bases outside the gene matches: 9. Germline loops: CDR1 SGHTA, CDR2 FQGNSA. CDR3 length equals 17 residues. The CDR3 spells CASSPLSGTGGNQPQHF. The CDR3, as DNA: TGTGCCAGCAGCCCTTTATCCGGGACAGGGGGCAATCAGCCCCAGCATTTT. The variable domain in full, with the rest retrieved from reference TRBV7-2 and TRBJ1-5, is GAGVSQSPSNKVTEKGKDVELRCDPISGHTALYWYRQSLGQGLEFLIYFQGNSAPDKSGLPSDRFSAERTGGSVSTLTIQRTQQEDSAVYLCASSPLSGTGGNQPQHFGDGTRLSIL.

The chain recombines TRBV6-5 with TRBJ2-4; no reliable D call. There are 14 residues in the CDR3. The ends were cut back, 4 bases at V and 6 bases at J, with 13 bases in the middle. Germline-derived CDR1 and CDR2 are MNHEY and SVGAGI. CDR3 coding DNA: TGTGCCAGCAGTTCCGTGCCTGGTGCAAACATTCAGTACTTC. Translated, it gives CASSSVPGANIQYF.

This clonotype was counted only a few times. The rearrangement uses TRBV9 and TRBJ2-6; TRBD1 agrees at 8 bases. The CDR3 loop spans 13 amino acids. The V gene's germline CDR1 is SGDLS and CDR2 YYNGEE. The J segment lost 6 bases and the V segment lost 7 bases, leaving 3 bases of the junction unmatched. CDR3 nucleotide sequence: TGTGCCAGCGGACAGGGTGAGGCCAACGTCCTGACTTTC. This encodes CASGQGEANVLTF.

This clonotype was seen more than once but under ten times. The chain links TRBV4-1 to TRBJ2-1; TRBD2 aligns across 9 bases. The junction had 6 bases not matched to a gene; V was cut back by 0 bases and J by 6 bases. Germline V gene lookup returns CDR1 MGHRA and CDR2 YSYEKL. CDR3 size: 16 residues. CDR3: CASSQEPSGNVNEQFF. The CDR3 coding sequence is TGCGCCAGCAGCCAAGAACCTAGCGGGAATGTCAATGAGCAGTTCTTC.

The chain joins TRBV7-2 to TRBJ2-5, with a weak D call TRBD1 (6 bases). The V gene's germline CDR1 is SGHTA and CDR2 FQGNSA. There are 14 residues in the CDR3. Deletions cut 5 bases from V and 1 base from J, with 11 bases between. The CDR3 sequence: CASSRGHLQETQYF. In nucleotides, the CDR3 is TGTGCCAGCAGCCGGGGACACCTCCAAGAGACCCAGTACTTC.